The 2 T cell receptor beta chains in this list originate from one sample, sequenced in a study of blood T cell repertoires in COVID-19. Assay: immunoSEQ multiplex PCR; the TCRdb copy retains only in-frame clones and omits some. The sample has around 250,000 clones; approximately 83% are singletons. Material: PBMCs or T cells enriched from blood (not recorded which). Receptors were obtained from a woman aged 45 to 65 who had recovered from COVID-19.

The chain employs TRBV19 and TRBJ2-2; the match to TRBD1 covers 10 bases. This CDR3 comprises 13 residues. CDR1 is LNHDA, CDR2 SQIVND, per germline (reference sequence). V trimming: 10 bases; J trimming: 5 bases; junction bases outside the gene matches: 4. As DNA, the CDR3 is TGTGCCATCCGGGACAGGGGAACCGGGGAGCTGTTTTTT. Amino acids: CAIRDRGTGELFF. The variable domain in full, with the rest retrieved from reference TRBV19 and TRBJ2-2, is DGGITQSPKYLFRKEGQNVTLSCEQNLNHDAMYWYRQDPGQGLRLIYYSQIVNDFQKGDIAEGYSVSREKKESFPLTVTSAQKNPTAFYLCAIRDRGTGELFFGEGSRLTVL.

The chain is built from TRBV15 and TRBJ1-5, with TRBD1 matching 9 bases. Trimming at V came to 4 bases and at J to 0 bases, leaving 10 bases not matched to a gene. This CDR3 is 18 amino acids long. Germline V gene data show CDR1 as LNHNV and CDR2 as YYDKDF (reference sequence). CDR3 sequence: CATSNDRGYRLSNQPQHF. The CDR3 bases are TGTGCCACCAGCAACGACAGGGGGTACAGACTTAGCAATCAGCCCCAGCATTTT.